This entry lists 13 T cell receptor beta chains sequenced from one sample in a study of chemoradiotherapy in HPV16-positive cancers. TCRdb keeps only in-frame clones here, not all; method: immunoSEQ multiplex PCR. The table includes approximately 20,000 clones, roughly 90% detected once. Sequenced material: blood, taken from a patient who underwent chemoradiotherapy. The source is a human donor with HPV-associated anogenital cancer.

J is TRBJ1-6 and V is TRBV28; D is ambiguous. With 6 bases removed from V and 13 bases from J, the gap between germline ends came to 25 bases. Germline CDR1 MDHEN, CDR2 SYDVKM. The CDR3 totals 16 residues. CDR3 coding DNA: TGTGCCAGCAGACGTATTCAGGTGGTTCCCACAAGGCCCCTCCACTTT. It is translated as CASRRIQVVPTRPLHF.

This rearrangement joins TRBV7-9 to TRBJ1-2; the D gene is possibly TRBD1 (6 bases). The germline V and J ends were trimmed by 4 bases and 4 bases, with 19 bases remaining between them. Germline V gene data show CDR1 as SEHNR and CDR2 as FQNEAQ (reference sequence). This CDR3 spans 16 amino acids. The CDR3 reads CASSSSPPAGVYGYTF. The CDR3 DNA follows: TGTGCCAGCAGCTCGTCCCCACCAGCAGGGGTCTATGGCTACACCTTC.

The chain combines TRBV7-2 with TRBJ1-1; 7 positions agree with TRBD1. V trimming: 2 bases; J trimming: 10 bases; junction bases outside the gene matches: 7. Germline CDR1 SGHTA, CDR2 FQGNSA. The CDR3 runs to 13 residues. As DNA, the CDR3 is TGTGCCAGCAGCTTATCCGGACAGGTAACAGCTTTCTTT. Encoded protein: CASSLSGQVTAFF.

This clone was picked up a small number of times. The chain couples TRBV5-1 to TRBJ2-2, with a weak D call TRBD1 (5 bases). Trimming left V 0 bases short and J 9 bases short, with 15 bases between. The CDR3 consists of 15 residues. The germline V gene encodes CDR1 SGHRS and CDR2 YFSETQ. The CDR3 loop is CASSLAQGRGRELFF. The CDR3 coding sequence is TGCGCCAGCAGCTTGGCCCAGGGTCGTGGCAGGGAGCTGTTTTTT. The variable domain in full, completed from reference TRBV5-1 and TRBJ2-2, reads KAGVTQTPRYLIKTRGQQVTLSCSPISGHRSVSWYQQTPGQGLQFLFEYFSETQRNKGNFPGRFSGRQFSNSRSEMNVSTLELGDSALYLCASSLAQGRGRELFFGEGSRLTVL.

The V gene is TRBV30, the J gene TRBJ1-5; D not certain. The CDR3 length is 12 residues. Between the trimmed V and J ends, which lost 1 base and 7 bases, there was a span of 8 bases. Germline-derived CDR1 and CDR2 are GTSNPN and SVGIG (reference sequence). CDR3 protein: CAWSAQGQPQHF. CDR3 bases: TGTGCCTGGAGTGCGCAAGGGCAGCCCCAGCATTTT.

The gene calls are TRBV30 and TRBJ1-6; a possible D gene is TRBD1 (5 bases). The germline V gene encodes CDR1 GTSNPN and CDR2 SVGIG (reference sequence). This CDR3 contains 15 residues. V was pared by 1 base and J by 10 bases, with 17 bases between. DNA for the CDR3: TGTGCCTGGAGTGCTCAGGGAGGGGTAGGGTCACCCCTCCACTTT. Translation gives CAWSAQGGVGSPLHF. Complete variable domain (other parts from reference TRBV30 and TRBJ1-6): SQTIHQWPATLVQPVGSPLSLECTVEGTSNPNLYWYRQAAGRGLQLLFYSVGIGQISSEVPQNLSASRPQDRQFILSSKKLLLSDSGFYLCAWSAQGGVGSPLHFGNGTRLTVT.

The chain is built from TRBV27 and TRBJ2-5; maybe TRBD2 (6 bases). With 6 bases removed from V and 0 bases from J, the gap between germline ends came to 11 bases. The CDR3 is made up of 14 amino acids. The germline V gene encodes CDR1 MNHEY and CDR2 SMNVEV (reference sequence). CDR3 amino acids: CASSPGGYQETQYF. The CDR3 nucleotides read TGTGCCAGCAGCCCTGGGGGGTACCAAGAGACCCAGTACTTC.

The genes are TRBV5-8 and TRBJ1-6; 7 nucleotides line up with TRBD1. Germline loops: CDR1 SGHTS, CDR2 YDEGEE. This CDR3 comprises 15 residues. V shed 3 bases, J shed 4 bases, and the junction held 4 bases outside the gene matches. CDR3 amino acids: CASSSGTAYNSPLHF. CDR3 coding DNA: TGTGCCAGCAGCTCGGGGACAGCTTATAATTCACCCCTCCACTTT. Combining the CDR3 with reference TRBV5-8 and TRBJ1-6 gives the whole variable domain EAGVTQSPTHLIKTRGQQATLRCSPISGHTSVYWYQQALGLGLQFLLWYDEGEERNRGNFPPRFSGRQFPNYSSELNVNALELEDSALYLCASSSGTAYNSPLHFGNGTRLTVT.

The V and J genes are TRBV5-5 and TRBJ2-3; a weak D match, TRBD1 (6 bases). Germline-derived CDR1 and CDR2 are SGHKS and YYEKEE (reference sequence). The CDR3 spans 16 residues. V lost 4 bases, J lost 0 bases, and 15 bases lay in between. CDR3 sequence reads: CASSILGHPSTDTQYF. CDR3 in DNA: TGTGCCAGCAGCATATTGGGACACCCAAGCACAGATACGCAGTATTTT. Full variable domain (outside the CDR3, taken from reference TRBV5-5 and TRBJ2-3): DAGVTQSPTHLIKTRGQQVTLRCSPISGHKSVSWYQQVLGQGPQFIFQYYEKEERGRGNFPDRFSARQFPNYSSELNVNALLLGDSALYLCASSILGHPSTDTQYFGPGTRLTVL.

This clone turned up a few times. The chain has TRBV10-3 and TRBJ1-5; D is ambiguous. The V end lost 2 bases, the J end lost 7 bases, and 15 bases lay between the germline ends. The germline V gene has CDR1 ENHRY and CDR2 SYGVKD. The CDR3 covers 15 residues. The CDR3 DNA is TGTGCCATCAGTGAGCAAGGCCGGGCTGGACAGCCCCAGCATTTT. Amino acids: CAISEQGRAGQPQHF.

This clone was seen a few times. This sequence joins TRBV6-1 and TRBJ2-5; D might be TRBD1 (5 bases). The CDR3 has 15 amino acids. V was clipped by 4 bases and J by 3 bases, with 15 bases between them. Germline assignment: CDR1 MNHNS and CDR2 SASEGT. The CDR3, as DNA: TGTGCCAGCAGTGCTAGTGGCAGGGTAGAAGAGACCCAGTACTTC. This codes for CASSASGRVEETQYF.

The chain recombines TRBV6-1 with TRBJ2-3; D gene uncertain. Trimming left V 10 bases short and J 5 bases short, with 19 bases between. CDR1 and CDR2 from the germline V gene are MNHNS and SASEGT. This CDR3 is 14 amino acids long. CDR3 DNA: TGTGCCACCCGAATCAGGAAAGTGGGAGATACGCAGTATTTT. It specifies CATRIRKVGDTQYF.

This chain joins TRBV19 and TRBJ1-2, with D unclear. The CDR3 runs to 11 residues. CDR1 and CDR2 from the germline V gene are LNHDA and SQIVND (reference sequence). Trimming took 9 bases from V and 6 from J, leaving 11 bases between them. As DNA, the CDR3 is TGTGCCAGCCTACACTCCGATGGCTACACCTTC. Its translation: CASLHSDGYTF.